A single sample gave rise to the 31 T cell receptor beta chains below, sequenced in a study of Ad26.COV2.S vaccination and SARS-CoV-2 variants. Assay: immunoSEQ multiplex PCR; the TCRdb copy retains only in-frame clones and omits some. The table lists about 400,000 clones, under 90% of them singletons. Treatment here: some 20 received Ad26.COV2.S at low or high dose, single or two shots; a few received placebo; per-sample allocation not given. Collection of samples fell on day 63 after the first vaccine or placebo injection. The sequences come from peripheral blood, collected in a trial of Ad26.COV2.S vaccine versus placebo. The receptors were sampled from a person aged 18-60 years who received the Ad26.COV2.S COVID-19 vaccine or a placebo.

The chain is built from TRBV10-1 and TRBJ1-2, with D possibly being TRBD1 (6 bases). The germline gives CDR1 WNHNN, CDR2 SYGVQD (reference sequence). The CDR3 is made up of 15 amino acids. Trimming cost V 3 bases and J 5 bases, with 16 bases left between them. The CDR3 reads CASSEQGPRGYGYTF. The DNA of the CDR3 is TGCGCCAGCAGTGAACAGGGCCCGCGAGGGTATGGCTACACCTTC.

J is TRBJ1-1 and V is TRBV18; 8 nucleotides agree with TRBD1. Germline CDR1 is KGHSH and CDR2 is LQKENI. The junction had 7 bases not matched to a gene; V was cut back by 0 bases and J by 7 bases. The CDR3 extends over 15 amino acids. CDR3 sequence (DNA): TGTGCCAGCTCACCACCGTCGACAGGGGTTGGTGAAGCTTTCTTT. Protein product: CASSPPSTGVGEAFF.

The rearrangement uses TRBV19 and TRBJ1-5; D gene uncertain. This CDR3 contains 11 residues. The V end was cut by 5 bases, the J end by 15 bases, with 14 bases between. Germline CDR1 and CDR2: LNHDA and SQIVND (reference sequence). The CDR3 region is CASSPLPPPHF. CDR3 coding DNA: TGTGCCAGTAGTCCTCTACCCCCGCCGCATTTT.

This chain uses TRBV4-2 with TRBJ2-1, with TRBD2 matching 8 bases. V lost 4 bases, J lost 0 bases, and 8 bases stayed unmatched. The CDR3 sequence is 17 residues long. Germline assignment: CDR1 LGHNA and CDR2 YNFKEQ. The CDR3 DNA is TGTGCCAGCAGCCTCTCAGGACTAGCCTTCTCCTACAATGAGCAGTTCTTC. This codes for CASSLSGLAFSYNEQFF.

This sequence joins TRBV5-4 and TRBJ2-2; TRBD1 aligns across 11 bases. The V gene end was trimmed by 3 bases and the J gene end by 5 bases; junction bases not matched to a gene: 3. Germline values: CDR1 SGHNT, CDR2 YYREEE (reference sequence). The CDR3 spans 15 residues. As DNA, the CDR3 is TGTGCCAGCAGCTCATGGGACAGGGGGACCGGGGAGCTGTTTTTT. This codes for CASSSWDRGTGELFF. Full variable domain (rest looked up from reference TRBV5-4 and TRBJ2-2): ETGVTQSPTHLIKTRGQQVTLRCSSQSGHNTVSWYQQALGQGPQFIFQYYREEENGRGNFPPRFSGLQFPNYSSELNVNALELDDSALYLCASSSWDRGTGELFFGEGSRLTVL.

The chain recombines TRBV6-4 with TRBJ1-1, with 7 bases matching TRBD1. V shed 11 bases and J 9 bases; nucleotides not matched to a gene: 12. CDR1 is MRHNA, CDR2 SNTAGT, per germline. CDR3 length: 12 amino acids. Here the CDR3 DNA reads TGTGCCGTTAACCGGGACAGCACAAAAGCTTTCTTT. Its protein is CAVNRDSTKAFF.

A single count supports this clone. V usage is TRBV13 and J usage is TRBJ1-1; the D is unclear. The CDR3 is 12 amino acids. The ends were cut back, 8 bases at V and 1 base at J, with 8 bases in the middle. In germline, CDR1 is PRHDT, CDR2 FYEKMQ (reference sequence). As DNA, the CDR3 is TGTGCCAGCGGCCAACCGAACACTGAAGCTTTCTTT. Residues: CASGQPNTEAFF.

The gene calls are TRBV6-2 or TRBV6-3 and TRBJ1-2; D remains ambiguous. The CDR3 has 12 residues. Germline CDR1 and CDR2: MNHEY and SVGEGT. The germline V and J ends were trimmed by 2 bases and 8 bases, with 9 bases remaining between them. The CDR3 region is CASSYTVAGYTF. CDR3 bases: TGTGCCAGCAGTTACACTGTCGCCGGCTACACCTTC.

This chain joins TRBV5-1 and TRBJ1-1; TRBD1 agrees at 8 bases. CDR3 length: 15 amino acids. V shed 2 bases, J shed 4 bases, and the junction held 7 bases outside the gene matches. Germline V gene sequence: CDR1 SGHRS, CDR2 YFSETQ. Here the CDR3 DNA reads TGCGCCAGCAGCTTACATCAGGGGGCGAGCACTGAAGCTTTCTTT. Amino acid sequence: CASSLHQGASTEAFF.

This clone was observed a handful of times. This chain links TRBV12-3 or TRBV12-4 with TRBJ2-2; D is undetermined. V was cut by 3 bases and J by 5 bases, with 4 bases left in between. This CDR3 region has 12 residues. The CDR3 is CASSFGTGELFF. CDR3 DNA sequence: TGTGCCAGCAGTTTTGGAACCGGGGAGCTGTTTTTT.

This chain uses TRBV6-6 with TRBJ1-4; no clear D gene. There are 15 residues in the CDR3. Germline CDR1 is MNHNY and CDR2 is SVGAGI (reference sequence). V was cut by 4 bases and J by 5 bases, with 14 bases left in between. DNA of the CDR3: TGTGCCAGCAGTTCTTACGTGGGCCGCAATGAAAAACTGTTTTTT. It encodes CASSSYVGRNEKLFF.

This chain joins TRBV7-2 and TRBJ2-1, with 13 bases fitting TRBD2. Per the germline V gene, CDR1 is SGHTA and CDR2 is FQGNSA. This CDR3 spans 15 amino acids. The ends lost 5 bases at V and 10 bases at J; junction bases unmatched: 8. The CDR3 DNA follows: TGTGCCAGCAGCCCCACTAGCGGGGGGGCTAGGGAGCAGTTCTTC. Protein sequence: CASSPTSGGAREQFF.

This clone appeared once. This chain joins TRBV7-9 and TRBJ2-3; 8 bases are shared with TRBD2. The CDR3 extends over 16 amino acids. Germline V CDR1 and CDR2: SEHNR, FQNEAQ (reference sequence). V shed 7 bases and J 3 bases; nucleotides not matched to a gene: 12. The CDR3 protein is CASTLTGGRRTDTQYF. CDR3 bases: TGTGCCAGCACCTTGACGGGCGGGAGGAGGACAGATACGCAGTATTTT.

V is TRBV29-1 and J is TRBJ1-1; D might be TRBD1 (6 bases). The CDR3 runs to 12 residues. CDR1 SQVTM and CDR2 ANQGSEA come from the germline V gene. Trimming left V 8 bases short and J 10 bases short, with 20 bases between. Written as DNA, the CDR3 is TGCAGCCATACTCCCCCAGGGGCGGTAGCTTTCTTT. Its translation is CSHTPPGAVAFF.

J is TRBJ1-1 and V is TRBV5-1; D unresolved. From germline, CDR1 is SGHRS and CDR2 YFSETQ. The CDR3 is 13 residues long. The ends were cut back, 6 bases at V and 0 bases at J, with 9 bases in the middle. CDR3 nucleotides: TGCGCCAGCATGACGGCAGTGAACACTGAAGCTTTCTTT. Translating gives CASMTAVNTEAFF.

The chain recombines TRBV2 with TRBJ2-2, with unresolved D. The CDR3 has 15 amino acids. Germline CDR1 reads SNHLY; CDR2 reads FYNNEI. The V and J ends lost 6 bases and 3 bases respectively, with 14 bases between them. This CDR3 is CASSVRTSYTGELFF. The CDR3 DNA reads TGTGCCAGCAGCGTGAGGACGAGCTACACCGGGGAGCTGTTTTTT.

The chain is built from TRBV12-5 and TRBJ2-7, with D hard to call. The germline CDR1 and CDR2 sequences are LGHNT and FRNRAP. Trimming removed 1 base from V and 3 bases from J, with 4 bases in between. The CDR3 extends over 12 amino acids. CDR3 in amino acids: CASGLDSYEQYF. CDR3 DNA sequence: TGTGCTAGTGGTTTGGATAGCTACGAGCAGTACTTC.

V is TRBV7-2 and J is TRBJ2-1, with 8 bases aligning to TRBD2. CDR1 and CDR2 from the germline V gene are SGHTA and FQGNSA. This CDR3 comprises 16 residues. The J segment lost 5 bases and the V segment lost 5 bases, leaving 11 bases of the junction unmatched. The CDR3 sequence: CASSLTRGRINNEQFF. CDR3 nucleotide sequence: TGTGCCAGCAGCCTGACACGCGGGAGGATAAACAATGAGCAGTTCTTC.

The chain couples TRBV7-8 to TRBJ1-1; tentatively, D is TRBD1 (6 bases). V lost 4 bases, J lost 2 bases, and 8 bases lay in between. CDR3 length: 13 amino acids. Looked up from germline, CDR1 is SGHVS and CDR2 is FQNEAQ. The CDR3 bases are TGTGCCAGCAGCTGGACAGTTAACACTGAAGCTTTCTTT. It is translated as CASSWTVNTEAFF.

The genes are TRBV27 and TRBJ1-5; 7 positions agree with TRBD1. From germline, CDR1 is MNHEY and CDR2 SMNVEV (reference sequence). The CDR3 sequence is 16 residues long. V dropped 2 bases and J dropped 5; count of bases not matched to a gene: 9. The CDR3 here is CASSLMGTATDQPQHF. CDR3 DNA sequence: TGTGCCAGCAGTTTAATGGGGACAGCAACTGATCAGCCCCAGCATTTT.

Only a few counts were recorded for this clone. The chain has TRBV3-1 (or the pseudogene TRBV3-2) and TRBJ2-7; 7 bases line up with TRBD2. Germline V gene sequence: CDR1 LGHDT, CDR2 YNNKEL (reference sequence). J was trimmed by 0 bases and V by 4 bases; bases with no gene match: 6. The CDR3 has 15 residues. CDR3 nucleotides: TGTGCCAGCAGCCCCAGCGGGGTCGGCTCCTACGAGCAGTACTTC. Translated: CASSPSGVGSYEQYF.

This chain connects TRBV28 to TRBJ1-4; TRBD1 agrees at 9 bases. Germline CDR1 MDHEN, CDR2 SYDVKM. The CDR3 is 15 residues long. The trim removed 6 bases at V and 5 bases at J, leaving 7 bases unmatched. The CDR3 DNA reads as TGTGCCAGCAGCCGATTGGACAGGGGAAATGAAAAACTGTTTTTT. It encodes CASSRLDRGNEKLFF. Full variable domain (rest looked up from reference TRBV28 and TRBJ1-4): DVKVTQSSRYLVKRTGEKVFLECVQDMDHENMFWYRQDPGLGLRLIYFSYDVKMKEKGDIPEGYSVSREKKERFSLILESASTNQTSMYLCASSRLDRGNEKLFFGSGTQLSVL.

The rearrangement uses TRBV7-3 and TRBJ2-2; D is ambiguous. This CDR3 contains 14 residues. Germline V gene sequence: CDR1 SGHTA, CDR2 FQGTGA. The V end was cut by 7 bases, the J end by 0 bases, with 9 bases between. The CDR3 is CASTQYPNTGELFF. CDR3 sequence (DNA): TGTGCCAGCACCCAGTACCCGAACACCGGGGAGCTGTTTTTT.

V and J are TRBV6-5 and TRBJ2-3; D is unresolved. The length of the CDR3 is 13 residues. Germline CDR1 MNHEY, CDR2 SVGAGI. V lost 8 bases and J lost 3, with 12 bases in between. CDR3 in DNA: TGTGCCAGCGTGGGCAGCAGGACAGATACGCAGTATTTT. It codes for CASVGSRTDTQYF.

The chain employs TRBV5-6 and TRBJ1-6; D uncertain. Trimming cost V 3 bases and J 3 bases, with 7 bases left between them. This CDR3 region has 14 residues. The germline CDR1 and CDR2 sequences are SGHDT and YYEEEE. The CDR3 spells CASSSSFYNSPLHF. The DNA of the CDR3 is TGTGCCAGCAGCTCCAGTTTCTATAATTCACCCCTCCACTTT.

The chain employs TRBV6-1 and TRBJ1-2; tentatively, D is TRBD1 (6 bases). Per germline, CDR1 MNHNS and CDR2 SASEGT. The CDR3 has 15 residues. V was trimmed by 1 base and J by 6 bases, leaving 15 bases between them. For the CDR3, the DNA is TGTGCCAGCAGTGAAGGTTTACAGGGAAATAATGGCTACACCTTC. It codes for CASSEGLQGNNGYTF.

The chain recombines TRBV2 with TRBJ1-2; 9 nucleotides align to TRBD1. The CDR3 is 13 amino acids. Germline CDR1 is SNHLY and CDR2 is FYNNEI. The V gene end was trimmed by 3 bases and the J gene end by 7 bases; junction bases not matched to a gene: 3. The CDR3 here is CASSEWDRAGYTF. The CDR3 DNA is TGTGCCAGCAGTGAGTGGGACAGGGCTGGCTACACCTTC.

The chain is built from TRBV4-2 and TRBJ2-2, with 11 bases lining up with TRBD2. The germline V gene has CDR1 LGHNA and CDR2 YNFKEQ. The CDR3 length is 17 residues. Losses at the gene ends were 4 bases for V and 4 bases for J; bases not matched to a gene: 8. CDR3 amino acids: CASSLNLAGGPTGELFF. The CDR3 DNA sequence: TGTGCCAGCAGCCTAAATCTAGCGGGGGGACCCACCGGGGAGCTGTTTTTT.

CDR3: CASSAHSGRATDTQYF. DNA of the CDR3: TGTGCCAGCAGCGCCCATAGCGGGAGGGCCACAGATACGCAGTATTTT. V usage is TRBV4-2 and J usage is TRBJ2-3, with 11 positions matching TRBD2. This CDR3 spans 16 amino acids. J lost 2 bases, V lost 5 bases, and 6 bases had no gene match. Germline lookup yields CDR1 LGHNA and CDR2 YNFKEQ.

The chain uses TRBV18 and TRBJ2-1, with 7 positions matching TRBD2. The CDR3 has 15 residues. V was pared by 6 bases and J by 0 bases, with 5 bases of the junction left unmatched. Per the germline V gene, CDR1 is KGHSH and CDR2 is LQKENI. CDR3 DNA sequence: TGTGCCAGCTCCGGCGGGGGAAGCTCCTACAATGAGCAGTTCTTC. Amino acids: CASSGGGSSYNEQFF.

In this sample, this clone turned up once. This chain uses TRBV5-1 with TRBJ2-7; D gene unclear. This CDR3 has 14 amino acids. V dropped 0 bases and J dropped 1 base, with 8 bases sitting between them. The germline V gene has CDR1 SGHRS and CDR2 YFSETQ. CDR3 nucleotide sequence: TGCGCCAGCAGCTTGGAATTGGGTTCCTACGAGCAGTACTTC. Translated: CASSLELGSYEQYF.